These 25 T cell receptor beta chains originate from one sample sequenced in a study of blood T cells in healthy people across ages. A J-beta primer mix and a sample-barcoded 5' primer were used in a second PCR of roughly 6 to 12 cycles. TCRdb independently ran MiXCR on the 5' RACE reads; one entry per CDR3 protein. The sample includes around 970,000 distinct CDR3 sequences, roughly 51% seen only once; the top ten take about a fifth. The specimen was blood. These TCRs come from an older woman in good health.

The chain couples TRBV20-1 to TRBJ2-5, with 8 nucleotides matching TRBD2. V trimming: 1 base; J trimming: 11 bases; junction bases outside the gene matches: 18. The CDR3 totals 16 residues. Germline lookup yields CDR1 DFQATT and CDR2 SNEGSKA (reference sequence). CDR3 nucleotide sequence: TGCAGTGCTAGAGGACGACTAGCGATAAACTACAATGAGCAGTACTTC. Protein: CSARGRLAINYNEQYF.

V is TRBV7-9 and J is TRBJ2-5; D might be TRBD1 (6 bases). V was shortened by 2 bases and J by 4 bases, with 14 bases between the two germline ends. The germline V gene encodes CDR1 SEHNR and CDR2 FQNEAQ (reference sequence). The CDR3 runs 15 residues. The CDR3 DNA follows: TGTGCCAGCAGCTTAACACAGGGTCTGAGAGAGACCCAGTACTTC. Translating gives CASSLTQGLRETQYF.

The rearrangement links TRBV20-1 to TRBJ2-1; 7 bases are shared with TRBD2. Per germline, CDR1 DFQATT and CDR2 SNEGSKA (reference sequence). The CDR3 length is 17 residues. After removal of 4 bases from V and 0 bases from J, the junction contained 12 bases not matched to a gene. The DNA for the CDR3 is TGCAGTGCTATGCCCCCGGGAGGATCCTTCTCCTACAATGAGCAGTTCTTC. Translated: CSAMPPGGSFSYNEQFF.

The gene calls are TRBV5-6 and TRBJ2-3; perhaps TRBD2 as D (5 bases). Between the trimmed V and J ends, which lost 5 bases and 0 bases, there was a span of 19 bases. Per the germline V gene, CDR1 is SGHDT and CDR2 is YYEEEE. This CDR3 has 17 residues. The CDR3 protein is CASSSLRGEGSTDTQYF. The CDR3 nucleotides are TGTGCCAGCAGTTCCTTACGGGGTGAGGGTAGCACAGATACGCAGTATTTT.

This clonotype has just a few counts. The chain employs TRBV29-1 and TRBJ2-1; 8 nucleotides agree with TRBD2. Trimming removed 8 bases from V and 9 bases from J; junction bases left unmatched: 15. CDR3 length: 14 residues. Looked up from germline, CDR1 is SQVTM and CDR2 is ANQGSEA. The chain's CDR3 is CSLKSAGGGAEQFF. CDR3 in DNA: TGCAGCCTTAAGTCTGCGGGAGGAGGCGCTGAGCAGTTCTTC.

This clonotype was seen just once. The V and J genes are TRBV30 and TRBJ2-7, with a possible D match to TRBD1 (6 bases). In germline, CDR1 is GTSNPN, CDR2 SVGIG (reference sequence). V lost 5 bases and J 0 bases, leaving 14 bases between the germline ends. The length of the CDR3 is 14 residues. Here the CDR3 reads CAWDQGTSSYEQYF. As DNA, the CDR3 is TGTGCCTGGGACCAGGGGACGAGCTCCTACGAGCAGTACTTC.

This rearrangement joins TRBV29-1 to TRBJ2-5; 7 nucleotides line up with TRBD1. The CDR3 has 13 amino acids. Germline V gene data show CDR1 as SQVTM and CDR2 as ANQGSEA. V was clipped by 5 bases and J by 1 base; unmatched bases: 4. The CDR3 DNA is TGCAGCGTTCCGGGACAGCCCCAAGAGACCCAGTACTTC. Translating gives CSVPGQPQETQYF. The full variable domain, rest sourced from reference TRBV29-1 and TRBJ2-5, is SAVISQKPSRDICQRGTSLTIQCQVDSQVTMMFWYRQQPGQSLTLIATANQGSEATYESGFVIDKFPISRPNLTFSTLTVSNMSPEDSSIYLCSVPGQPQETQYFGPGTRLLVL.

The rearrangement links TRBV27 to TRBJ2-6, with D possibly matching TRBD2 (6 bases). Trimming pared 4 bases from V and 5 bases from J, leaving 15 bases between. The CDR3 is 16 amino acids. Germline V gene data show CDR1 as MNHEY and CDR2 as SMNVEV (reference sequence). The DNA for the CDR3 is TGTGCCAGCAGTTCCCCGGGGGAGTGCCGGGCCAACGTCCTGACTTTC. This translates into CASSSPGECRANVLTF. The full variable domain, with the rest looked up from reference TRBV27 and TRBJ2-6, is EAQVTQNPRYLITVTGKKLTVTCSQNMNHEYMSWYRQDPGLGLRQIYYSMNVEVTDKGDVPEGYKVSRKEKRNFPLILESPSPNQTSLYFCASSSPGECRANVLTFGAGSRLTVL.

This rearrangement joins TRBV28 to TRBJ2-7, with TRBD1 matching over 9 bases. V lost 8 bases and J lost 7; bases outside the gene matches: 15. The CDR3 totals 15 residues. The germline CDR1 and CDR2 sequences are MDHEN and SYDVKM. The CDR3 spells CASGQTGGAFLEQYF. CDR3 coding DNA: TGTGCCAGCGGTCAAACAGGGGGCGCTTTTTTGGAGCAGTACTTC.

The V gene is TRBV7-9, the J gene TRBJ1-6; D is unclear. CDR1 and CDR2 from the germline V gene are SEHNR and FQNEAQ (reference sequence). V was pared by 6 bases and J by 9 bases, with 18 bases between. This CDR3 has 15 residues. The CDR3 nucleotides are TGTGCCAGCAGTCTTTCCCGGACCGAAGGTTCACCCCTCCACTTT. It encodes CASSLSRTEGSPLHF.

The chain combines TRBV20-1 with TRBJ2-7; no reliable D call. V was trimmed by 6 bases and J by 0 bases, leaving 18 bases between them. Germline V gene lookup returns CDR1 DFQATT and CDR2 SNEGSKA (reference sequence). The CDR3 consists of 15 residues. CDR3 protein: CSAPNVGFRSYEQYF. The DNA of the CDR3 is TGCAGTGCCCCGAACGTGGGGTTCCGCTCCTACGAGCAGTACTTC.

V usage is TRBV20-1 and J usage is TRBJ1-2, with 7 bases that match TRBD1. Germline V CDR1 and CDR2: DFQATT, SNEGSKA (reference sequence). V dropped 3 bases and J dropped 13; count of bases not matched to a gene: 11. The CDR3 consists of 12 residues. This CDR3 reads CSASGGTATLTF. CDR3 DNA sequence: TGCAGTGCTAGTGGGGGGACAGCCACGCTCACCTTC.

This chain connects TRBV24-1 to TRBJ2-5, with D perhaps TRBD1 (6 bases). V lost 1 base to trimming and J lost 2 bases, with 10 bases between them. The germline V gene encodes CDR1 KGHDR and CDR2 SFDVKD. This CDR3 has 15 residues. As DNA, the CDR3 is TGTGCCACCAGTGATTTACAGGGACGGCAAGAGACCCAGTACTTC. It yields the protein CATSDLQGRQETQYF.

This clonotype was found once. This clone may be a read error of a much larger clone one base away. This chain links TRBV4-3 with TRBJ2-5; 8 bases line up with TRBD2. This CDR3 is built from 15 residues. CDR1 LGHNA and CDR2 YSLEER come from the germline V gene. With 4 bases clipped from V and 11 bases from J, the junction kept 15 bases outside the gene matches. The CDR3 spells CASSPTRLAYNEQYF. The CDR3 DNA reads TGCGCCAGCAGCCCAACCAGACTAGCGTACAATGAGCAGTACTTC.

This chain joins TRBV14 and TRBJ2-1, with TRBD2 matching 7 bases. Germline V gene lookup returns CDR1 SGHDN and CDR2 FVKESK. This CDR3 is built from 15 residues. J was trimmed by 1 base and V by 3 bases; bases with no gene match: 3. For the CDR3, the DNA is TGTGCCAGCAGCCACGCGGGGGAATCCTACAATGAGCAGTTCTTC. The encoded protein is CASSHAGESYNEQFF.

The chain combines TRBV7-9 with TRBJ2-5; 10 bases are a match to TRBD1. Matching the DNA end better, TRBJ2-7 makes the J call doubtful. This CDR3 comprises 17 residues. Germline CDR1 reads SEHNR; CDR2 reads FQNEAQ (reference sequence). The CDR3 spells CASSLRGGTGEASEQYF. In DNA form, the CDR3 reads TGTGCCAGCAGCTTACGTGGGGGGACAGGGGAAGCCTCCGAGCAGTACTTC.

In its sample, this clonotype was seen a few times. V usage is TRBV29-1 and J usage is TRBJ1-1; D is ambiguous. The CDR3 length is 10 residues. Between the trimmed V and J ends, which lost 6 bases and 7 bases, there was a span of 9 bases. Germline V gene data show CDR1 as SQVTM and CDR2 as ANQGSEA. The CDR3 is CSVWESEAFF. The DNA for the CDR3 is TGCAGCGTCTGGGAAAGTGAAGCTTTCTTT.

This sequence joins TRBV27 and TRBJ1-2, with 9 bases lining up with TRBD1. The germline V gene has CDR1 MNHEY and CDR2 SMNVEV (reference sequence). The CDR3 totals 11 residues. With 7 bases clipped from V and 8 bases from J, the junction kept 2 bases outside the gene matches. The CDR3 region has the DNA TGTGCCAGCAACACAGGGGGCGGCTACACCTTC. Translating it yields CASNTGGGYTF.

The chain recombines TRBV19 with TRBJ2-3; 7 bases line up with TRBD1. The CDR3 is 16 residues long. CDR1 is LNHDA, CDR2 SQIVND, per germline (reference sequence). The V gene end was trimmed by 3 bases and the J gene end by 3 bases; junction bases not matched to a gene: 9. CDR3 sequence reads: CASSILTGKATDTQYF. The CDR3 bases are TGTGCCAGTAGTATCCTGACAGGGAAAGCAACAGATACGCAGTATTTT.

This chain connects TRBV29-1 to TRBJ1-2; D gene unclear. V lost 7 bases and J 1 base, leaving 22 bases between the germline ends. Germline assignment: CDR1 SQVTM and CDR2 ANQGSEA. This CDR3 comprises 16 residues. Here the CDR3 DNA reads TGCAGCGATCTTTACAGAACCTCCCACGGTAACTATGGCTACACCTTC. This sequence encodes CSDLYRTSHGNYGYTF.

This chain joins TRBV30 and TRBJ1-2; D unclear. Germline CDR1 GTSNPN, CDR2 SVGIG (reference sequence). Trimming cost V 5 bases and J 4 bases, with 11 bases left between them. The CDR3 consists of 12 residues. CDR3 protein: CAWAGSGYGYTF. The CDR3 DNA is TGTGCCTGGGCGGGGAGCGGCTATGGCTACACCTTC.

This clonotype was observed a few times. V is TRBV28 and J is TRBJ1-2, with a possible D match to TRBD1 (6 bases). The V gene's germline CDR1 is MDHEN and CDR2 SYDVKM. The CDR3 is made up of 14 amino acids. Trimming took 1 base from V and 8 from J, leaving 14 bases between them. The CDR3 nucleotides read TGTGCCAGCAGTTTATTGGGCAGGGGAGACGGCTACACCTTC. This codes for CASSLLGRGDGYTF.

The chain joins TRBV20-1 to TRBJ2-3; 10 bases map to TRBD2. The CDR3 runs 15 residues. Unmatched junction bases numbered 9, after V lost 6 bases and J lost 3 bases. Germline loops: CDR1 DFQATT, CDR2 SNEGSKA (reference sequence). The CDR3 region is CSATKLAGTTDTQYF. Written as DNA, the CDR3 is TGCAGTGCCACCAAACTAGCGGGGACAACAGATACGCAGTATTTT.

This clonotype has a handful of counts. The chain links TRBV20-1 to TRBJ2-3; weak D call: TRBD2 (6 bases). The V gene's germline CDR1 is DFQATT and CDR2 SNEGSKA (reference sequence). The V gene lost 5 bases and the J gene lost 6 bases, with 12 bases spanning the gap. The CDR3 runs 12 residues. CDR3 protein: CSAGDSVDTQYF. CDR3 sequence (DNA): TGCAGTGCTGGGGACTCCGTGGATACGCAGTATTTT.

This clonotype has only a few counts. The chain has TRBV7-9 and TRBJ1-1; D is perhaps TRBD1 (5 bases). CDR3 length: 13 residues. CDR1 and CDR2 (germline): SEHNR, FQNEAQ (reference sequence). V was clipped by 5 bases and J by 4 bases, with 11 bases between them. The CDR3 DNA sequence: TGTGCCAGCAGCATCGGGGGGAGCACTGAAGCTTTCTTT. Amino acid sequence: CASSIGGSTEAFF.